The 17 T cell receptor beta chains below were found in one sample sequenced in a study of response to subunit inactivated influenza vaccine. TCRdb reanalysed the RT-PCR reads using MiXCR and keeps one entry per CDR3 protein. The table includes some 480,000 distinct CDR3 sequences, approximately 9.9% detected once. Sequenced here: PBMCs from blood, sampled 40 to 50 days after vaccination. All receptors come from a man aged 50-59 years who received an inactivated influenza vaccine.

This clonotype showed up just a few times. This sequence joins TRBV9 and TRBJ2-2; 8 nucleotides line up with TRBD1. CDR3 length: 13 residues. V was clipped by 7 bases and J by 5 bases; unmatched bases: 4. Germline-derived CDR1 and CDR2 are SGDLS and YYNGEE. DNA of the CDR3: TGTGCCAGCCAGGGACAGGTAACCGGGGAGCTGTTTTTT. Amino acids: CASQGQVTGELFF.

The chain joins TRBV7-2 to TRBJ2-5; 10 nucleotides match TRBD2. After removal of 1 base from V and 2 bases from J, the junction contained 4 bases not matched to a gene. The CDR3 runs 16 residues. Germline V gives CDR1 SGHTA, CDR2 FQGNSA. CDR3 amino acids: CASSLGSAGGQETQYF. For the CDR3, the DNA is TGTGCCAGCAGCTTAGGATCAGCGGGGGGGCAAGAGACCCAGTACTTC.

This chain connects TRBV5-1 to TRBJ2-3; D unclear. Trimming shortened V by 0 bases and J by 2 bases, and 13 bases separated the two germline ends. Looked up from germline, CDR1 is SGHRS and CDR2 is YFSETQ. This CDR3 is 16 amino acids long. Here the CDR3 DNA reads TGCGCCAGCAGCTTGGCCAGTCTCGCGATCACAGATACGCAGTATTTT. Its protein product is CASSLASLAITDTQYF.

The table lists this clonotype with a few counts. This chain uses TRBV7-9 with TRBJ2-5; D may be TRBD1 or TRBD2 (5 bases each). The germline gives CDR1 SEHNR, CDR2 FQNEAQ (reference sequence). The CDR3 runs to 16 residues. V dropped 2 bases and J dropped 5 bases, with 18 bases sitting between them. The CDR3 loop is CASSLYGGEDTETQYF. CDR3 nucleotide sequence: TGTGCCAGCAGCTTATATGGGGGTGAGGATACGGAGACCCAGTACTTC.

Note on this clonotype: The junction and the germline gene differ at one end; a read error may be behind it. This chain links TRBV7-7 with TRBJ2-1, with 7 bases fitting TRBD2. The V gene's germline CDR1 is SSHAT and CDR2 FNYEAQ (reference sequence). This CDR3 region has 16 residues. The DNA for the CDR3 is TGTGCTAGCAGCTTAGGCACCGTCGCGGGGGTGGATGAGCAGTTCTTC. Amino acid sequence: CASSLGTVAGVDEQFF.

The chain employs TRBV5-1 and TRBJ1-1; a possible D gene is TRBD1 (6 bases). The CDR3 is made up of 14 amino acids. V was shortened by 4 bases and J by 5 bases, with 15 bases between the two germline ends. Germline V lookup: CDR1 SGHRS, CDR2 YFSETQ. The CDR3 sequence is CASSIQGEGTEAFF. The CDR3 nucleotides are TGCGCCAGCAGCATACAGGGAGAGGGAACTGAAGCTTTCTTT.

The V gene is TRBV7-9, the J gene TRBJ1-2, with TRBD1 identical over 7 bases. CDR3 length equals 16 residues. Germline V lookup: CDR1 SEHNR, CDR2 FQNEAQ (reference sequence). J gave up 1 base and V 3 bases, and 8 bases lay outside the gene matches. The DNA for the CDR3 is TGTGCCAGCAGCTTCGGGGACAGAATTTTTAACTATGGCTACACCTTC. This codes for CASSFGDRIFNYGYTF.

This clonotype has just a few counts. CDR3: CASSSFTSRRRLNEQYF. In DNA, the CDR3 is TGTGCCAGCAGCTCTTTTACTTCGCGGAGACGGCTCAACGAGCAGTACTTC. This rearrangement joins TRBV5-4 to TRBJ2-7; D ambiguous. In germline, CDR1 is SGHNT, CDR2 YYREEE (reference sequence). This CDR3 comprises 17 residues. V shed 3 bases and J shed 5 bases, with 24 bases lying between them.

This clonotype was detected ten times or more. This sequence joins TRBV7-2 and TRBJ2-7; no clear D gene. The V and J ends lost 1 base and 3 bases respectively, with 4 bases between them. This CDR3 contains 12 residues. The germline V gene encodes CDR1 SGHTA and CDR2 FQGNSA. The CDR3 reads CASSLVLYEQYF. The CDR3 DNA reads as TGTGCCAGCAGCTTAGTACTCTACGAGCAGTACTTC.

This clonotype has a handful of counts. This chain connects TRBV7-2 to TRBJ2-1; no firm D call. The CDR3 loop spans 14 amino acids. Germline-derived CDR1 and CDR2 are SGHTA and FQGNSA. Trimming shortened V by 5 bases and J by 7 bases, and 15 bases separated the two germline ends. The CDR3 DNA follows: TGTGCCAGCAGCCTTGACTGGGATCAGAATGAGCAGTTCTTC. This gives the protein CASSLDWDQNEQFF.

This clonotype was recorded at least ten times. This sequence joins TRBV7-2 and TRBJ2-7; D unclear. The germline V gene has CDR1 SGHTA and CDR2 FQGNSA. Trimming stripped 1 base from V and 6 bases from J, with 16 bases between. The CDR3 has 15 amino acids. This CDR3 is CASSLETRPSSEQYF. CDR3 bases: TGTGCCAGCAGCTTAGAGACTCGGCCCAGCTCCGAGCAGTACTTC. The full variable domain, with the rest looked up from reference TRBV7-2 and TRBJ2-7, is GAGVSQSPSNKVTEKGKDVELRCDPISGHTALYWYRQSLGQGLEFLIYFQGNSAPDKSGLPSDRFSAERTGGSVSTLTIQRTQQEDSAVYLCASSLETRPSSEQYFGPGTRLTVT.

The CDR3 loop is CASSARLQTNTGELFF. Here the CDR3 DNA reads TGTGCCAGCTCAGCAAGACTCCAAACGAACACCGGGGAGCTGTTTTTT. The V gene is TRBV18, the J gene TRBJ2-2; D gene ambiguous. This CDR3 region has 16 residues. CDR1 is KGHSH and CDR2 is LQKENI in the germline V gene. Trimming pared 5 bases from V and 0 bases from J, leaving 13 bases between. Supplemented by reference TRBV18 and TRBJ2-2, the full variable domain reads NAGVMQNPRHLVRRRGQEARLRCSPMKGHSHVYWYRQLPEEGLKFMVYLQKENIIDESGMPKERFSAEFPKEGPSILRIQQVVRGDSAAYFCASSARLQTNTGELFFGEGSRLTVL.

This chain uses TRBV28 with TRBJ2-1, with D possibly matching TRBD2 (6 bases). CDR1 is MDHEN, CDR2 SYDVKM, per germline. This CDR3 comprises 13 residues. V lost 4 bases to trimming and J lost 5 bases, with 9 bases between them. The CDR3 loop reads CASSSGGNNEQFF. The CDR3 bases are TGTGCCAGCAGTTCCGGGGGAAACAATGAGCAGTTCTTC.

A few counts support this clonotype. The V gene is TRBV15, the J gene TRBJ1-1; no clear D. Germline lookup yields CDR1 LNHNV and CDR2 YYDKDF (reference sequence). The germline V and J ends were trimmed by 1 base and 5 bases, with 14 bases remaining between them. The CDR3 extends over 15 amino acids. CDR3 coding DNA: TGTGCCACCAGCAGAGGTGGGGTGTTGGGTACTGAAGCTTTCTTT. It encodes CATSRGGVLGTEAFF.

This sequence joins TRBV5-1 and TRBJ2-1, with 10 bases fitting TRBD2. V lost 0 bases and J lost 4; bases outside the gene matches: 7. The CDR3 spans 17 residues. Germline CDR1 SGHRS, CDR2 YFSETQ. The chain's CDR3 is CASSLVGLAETYNEQFF. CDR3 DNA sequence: TGCGCCAGCAGCTTGGTTGGACTAGCGGAGACATACAATGAGCAGTTCTTC.

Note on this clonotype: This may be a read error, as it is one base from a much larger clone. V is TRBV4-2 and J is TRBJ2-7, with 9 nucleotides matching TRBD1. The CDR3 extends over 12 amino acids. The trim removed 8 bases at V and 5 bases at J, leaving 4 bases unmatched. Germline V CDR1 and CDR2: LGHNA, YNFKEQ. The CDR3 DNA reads TGTGCCAGCGGCCGGGACAGGGACGAGCAGTACTTC. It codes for CASGRDRDEQYF.

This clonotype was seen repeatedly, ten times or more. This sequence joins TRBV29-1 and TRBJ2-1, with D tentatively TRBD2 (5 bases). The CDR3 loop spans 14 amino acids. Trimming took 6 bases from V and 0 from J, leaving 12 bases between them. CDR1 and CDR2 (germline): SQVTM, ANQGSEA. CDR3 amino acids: CSVPRRGSYNEQFF. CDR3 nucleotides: TGCAGCGTCCCCCGACGGGGCTCCTACAATGAGCAGTTCTTC.